This entry lists 31 T cell receptor beta chains sequenced from one sample in a study of CD8+CD57+ T cells in acquired aplastic anemia. Genomic DNA templated the TCR beta VDJ and CDR3 profiling. In TCRdb, the reads were re-called with MiXCR into one record per CDR3 protein. Of around 190,000 distinct CDR3 sequences in the sample, 54% are singletons; the top ten hold 16%. The sample was sorted CD4+, CD8+, or CD8+CD57+ T cells (not recorded which) from PBMCs. These TCRs come from a human donor in good health, serving as a control.

This clonotype was counted ten times or more. The V call is TRBV4-1, the J call TRBJ2-1; 9 nucleotides line up with TRBD2. The CDR3 extends over 16 amino acids. Germline loops: CDR1 MGHRA, CDR2 YSYEKL. J gave up 3 bases and V 1 base, and 4 bases lay outside the gene matches. In DNA, the CDR3 is TGCGCCAGCAGCCAAGTGCGGGGGGGAAACTACAATGAGCAGTTCTTC. This translates into CASSQVRGGNYNEQFF.

The chain is built from TRBV15 and TRBJ2-7; no definite D call. The CDR3 runs 15 residues. V lost 1 base and J 2 bases, leaving 12 bases between the germline ends. Per the germline V gene, CDR1 is LNHNV and CDR2 is YYDKDF (reference sequence). The CDR3 nucleotides are TGTGCCACCAGCAGAGTTTTCGACAACCCCTACGAGCAGTACTTC. It codes for CATSRVFDNPYEQYF.

In the case of this clonotype: The junction departs from germline at one end; a sequencing error may be responsible. The chain couples TRBV28 to TRBJ2-7, with D hard to call. This CDR3 comprises 13 residues. In germline, CDR1 is MDHEN, CDR2 SYDVKM. For the CDR3, the DNA is TGTGCCAGCAATTTAAGGTTTACCTACGAGCAGTACTTC. Its translation: CASNLRFTYEQYF.

This clonotype has a handful of counts. This sequence joins TRBV7-9 and TRBJ2-7; 7 bases align to TRBD1. CDR1 is SEHNR, CDR2 FQNEAQ, per germline (reference sequence). V lost 4 bases, J lost 2 bases, and 5 bases stayed unmatched. This CDR3 region has 14 residues. CDR3 sequence: CASSSTGTPYEQYF. The CDR3 DNA follows: TGTGCCAGCAGCTCGACAGGGACCCCCTACGAGCAGTACTTC.

This rearrangement joins TRBV7-6 to TRBJ2-5; D is possibly TRBD1 (6 bases). The CDR3 spans 12 residues. The germline V gene encodes CDR1 SGHVS and CDR2 FNYEAQ. The CDR3 reads CATDSHQETQYF. The CDR3 DNA reads as TGTGCTACGGACAGTCACCAAGAGACCCAGTACTTC.

V usage is TRBV9 and J usage is TRBJ2-1; 7 bases align to TRBD2. The CDR3 loop spans 15 amino acids. Per the germline V gene, CDR1 is SGDLS and CDR2 is YYNGEE. Trimming at V came to 0 bases and at J to 8 bases, leaving 8 bases not matched to a gene. The CDR3 bases are TGTGCCAGCAGCGTAGCAGCGGGGCGGGTTCATGAGCAGTTCTTC. It encodes CASSVAAGRVHEQFF.

In this sample, this clonotype turned up many times. The chain carries TRBV7-8 and TRBJ2-1, with 8 positions matching TRBD2. The J segment lost 9 bases and the V segment lost 4 bases, leaving 8 bases of the junction unmatched. From germline, CDR1 is SGHVS and CDR2 FQNEAQ. The CDR3 runs 14 residues. The CDR3 DNA follows: TGTGCCAGCAGCTCAAAGGCGGGGGGTAGTGAGCAGTTCTTC. Its protein is CASSSKAGGSEQFF.

This sequence joins TRBV19 and TRBJ1-5; 10 bases align to TRBD1. This CDR3 contains 14 residues. Germline lookup yields CDR1 LNHDA and CDR2 SQIVND (reference sequence). Trimming cost V 4 bases and J 8 bases; bases outside gene matches: 5. CDR3 sequence: CASSRTGGVEPQHF. The DNA for the CDR3 is TGTGCCAGTAGTAGGACAGGGGGTGTGGAGCCCCAGCATTTT. Filled out from reference TRBV19 and TRBJ1-5, the complete variable domain reads DGGITQSPKYLFRKEGQNVTLSCEQNLNHDAMYWYRQDPGQGLRLIYYSQIVNDFQKGDIAEGYSVSREKKESFPLTVTSAQKNPTAFYLCASSRTGGVEPQHFGDGTRLSIL.

This clonotype appeared many times. This chain uses TRBV6-5 with TRBJ1-3; the match to TRBD1 covers 7 bases. The V gene end was trimmed by 10 bases and the J gene end by 5 bases; junction bases not matched to a gene: 8. The germline V gene encodes CDR1 MNHEY and CDR2 SVGAGI. The CDR3 consists of 13 residues. CDR3 sequence (DNA): TGTGCCACTGCGACAGGGAGAAGAAACACCATATATTTT. Translation gives CATATGRRNTIYF.

This CDR3 reads CAISVSTSGGSYEQYF. CDR3 DNA: TGTGCCATCAGTGTATCCACTAGCGGGGGTTCCTACGAGCAGTACTTC. This chain uses TRBV10-3 with TRBJ2-7, with 11 bases matching TRBD2. CDR1 ENHRY and CDR2 SYGVKD come from the germline V gene. The CDR3 runs to 16 residues. Losses at the gene ends were 4 bases for V and 1 base for J; bases not matched to a gene: 6.

There are many counts of this clonotype. V and J are TRBV4-1 and TRBJ1-2, with D tentatively TRBD1 (5 bases). V lost 6 bases and J 2 bases, leaving 7 bases between the germline ends. Germline CDR1 MGHRA, CDR2 YSYEKL. The CDR3 covers 12 residues. The chain's CDR3 is CASRAGNYGYTF. DNA of the CDR3: TGCGCCAGCAGGGCAGGGAACTATGGCTACACCTTC.

J is TRBJ2-3 and V is TRBV7-9, with 9 bases fitting TRBD2. After removal of 5 bases from V and 1 base from J, the junction contained 7 bases not matched to a gene. There are 16 residues in the CDR3. Germline CDR1 SEHNR, CDR2 FQNEAQ (reference sequence). Written as DNA, the CDR3 is TGTGCCAGCAGCACCTTCGAGCGGGGGGGCACAGATACGCAGTATTTT. Amino acid sequence: CASSTFERGGTDTQYF.

This clonotype was detected many times. This chain joins TRBV19 and TRBJ1-1; no reliable D call. This CDR3 contains 13 residues. With 8 bases removed from V and 0 bases from J, the gap between germline ends came to 10 bases. The germline CDR1 and CDR2 sequences are LNHDA and SQIVND (reference sequence). The CDR3 DNA sequence: TGTGCCAGTGGGAGTTTAATGAACACTGAAGCTTTCTTT. This gives the protein CASGSLMNTEAFF. The full variable domain, with the rest looked up from reference TRBV19 and TRBJ1-1, is DGGITQSPKYLFRKEGQNVTLSCEQNLNHDAMYWYRQDPGQGLRLIYYSQIVNDFQKGDIAEGYSVSREKKESFPLTVTSAQKNPTAFYLCASGSLMNTEAFFGQGTRLTVV.

The gene calls are TRBV10-3 and TRBJ2-7; D not certain. CDR3 size: 14 residues. Germline V gene data show CDR1 as ENHRY and CDR2 as SYGVKD. Trimming pared 6 bases from V and 6 bases from J, leaving 18 bases between. CDR3 bases: TGTGCCATCAGGCCATCCGACGGACCTGGCGAGCAGTACTTC. Translating gives CAIRPSDGPGEQYF.

This clonotype was counted only a few times. Germline is not matched at one junction end, which may reflect a read error. The chain employs TRBV7-9 and TRBJ1-3, with D unresolved. The V gene's germline CDR1 is SEHNR and CDR2 FQNEAQ (reference sequence). The CDR3 is 14 residues long. Here the CDR3 reads CAGVGRMPGYTIYF. In DNA form, the CDR3 reads TGTGCCGGCGTGGGCAGGATGCCTGGATACACCATATATTTT.

CDR3 in amino acids: CASERDRSTDTQYF. In DNA, the CDR3 is TGTGCCAGCGAACGGGACAGGAGCACAGATACGCAGTATTTT. The chain recombines TRBV28 with TRBJ2-3; TRBD1 agrees at 8 bases. The CDR3 totals 14 residues. V lost 8 bases and J lost 0; bases outside the gene matches: 4. Germline V CDR1 and CDR2: MDHEN, SYDVKM.

This clonotype was picked up many times. This chain's CDR3 is CASSFNRLSNQPQHF. Written as DNA, the CDR3 is TGTGCCAGCAGCTTTAACAGGCTTAGCAATCAGCCCCAGCATTTT. The rearrangement links TRBV5-8 to TRBJ1-5; weak D call: TRBD1 (5 bases). This CDR3 contains 15 residues. Germline V lookup: CDR1 SGHTS, CDR2 YDEGEE. The V end lost 2 bases, the J end lost 0 bases, and 9 bases lay between the germline ends.

This clonotype was counted a few times. The V and J genes are TRBV20-1 and TRBJ2-1; 8 bases map to TRBD2. The CDR3 spans 14 residues. Germline-derived CDR1 and CDR2 are DFQATT and SNEGSKA (reference sequence). J gave up 4 bases and V 0 bases, and 2 bases lay outside the gene matches. CDR3 nucleotides: TGCAGTGCTAGAGATCCGGGAGGGTACAATGAGCAGTTCTTC. It is translated as CSARDPGGYNEQFF.

This clonotype was counted many times. The chain joins TRBV12-3 or TRBV12-4 to TRBJ1-4, with TRBD1 as a possible D gene (5 bases). This CDR3 is built from 15 residues. Between the trimmed V and J ends, which lost 2 bases and 8 bases, there was a span of 15 bases. CDR3 nucleotides: TGTGCCAGCAGTTTAATGCAGGGTACGGAGGAAAAACTGTTTTTT. Amino acids: CASSLMQGTEEKLFF.

This chain connects TRBV10-3 to TRBJ2-5; D not resolved. The CDR3 is 11 amino acids. CDR1 and CDR2 (germline): ENHRY, SYGVKD. Trimming stripped 8 bases from V and 4 bases from J, with 8 bases between. CDR3 sequence reads: CAIGEPETQYF. DNA of the CDR3: TGTGCCATCGGAGAGCCAGAGACCCAGTACTTC.

Only one count was recorded for this clonotype. The J gene is TRBJ2-7, the V gene TRBV29-1; no firm D call. The CDR3 runs to 12 residues. Germline loops: CDR1 SQVTM, CDR2 ANQGSEA. Trimming cost V 7 bases and J 0 bases, with 10 bases left between them. In DNA, the CDR3 is TGCAGCGGAATAGACAACTCCTACGAGCAGTACTTC. Its protein product is CSGIDNSYEQYF.

This clonotype was seen at least ten times. This chain uses TRBV4-3 with TRBJ1-1; D remains unclear. This CDR3 is 13 amino acids long. Trimming removed 0 bases at V and 10 bases at J, with 12 bases between. Germline loops: CDR1 LGHNA, CDR2 YSLEER. The CDR3 sequence: CASSQEQRTGAFF. As DNA, the CDR3 is TGCGCCAGCAGCCAAGAGCAGCGGACGGGAGCTTTCTTT.

The chain links TRBV15 to TRBJ1-5; TRBD1 matches at 8 bases. The germline CDR1 and CDR2 sequences are LNHNV and YYDKDF (reference sequence). J gave up 7 bases and V 3 bases, and 11 bases lay outside the gene matches. CDR3 length: 16 residues. The CDR3 sequence is CATSSRGQVDGQPQHF. In nucleotides, the CDR3 is TGTGCCACCAGCAGCCGGGGACAGGTTGACGGACAGCCCCAGCATTTT.

This clonotype was observed a few times. CDR3 nucleotide sequence: TGCAGTGCTAGAGATGGGACCGACGACAGCTACGAGCAGTACTTC. Translating gives CSARDGTDDSYEQYF. This chain connects TRBV20-1 to TRBJ2-7; D possibly matches TRBD1 or TRBD2 (5 bases each). In germline, CDR1 is DFQATT, CDR2 SNEGSKA (reference sequence). The CDR3 is 15 amino acids. V lost 0 bases to trimming and J lost 3 bases, with 15 bases between them.

V gene TRBV19 combines with J gene TRBJ2-7; D might be TRBD1 (6 bases). Trimming stripped 6 bases from V and 0 bases from J, with 15 bases between. Germline loops: CDR1 LNHDA, CDR2 SQIVND (reference sequence). The CDR3 consists of 15 residues. This CDR3 is CASSATGKSSYEQYF. CDR3 DNA sequence: TGTGCCAGTAGCGCTACAGGGAAGAGCTCCTACGAGCAGTACTTC.

This sequence joins TRBV25-1 and TRBJ2-3; D may be TRBD1 (5 bases). Between the trimmed V and J ends, which lost 6 bases and 4 bases, there was a span of 14 bases. The CDR3 runs 14 residues. Germline assignment: CDR1 MGHDK and CDR2 SYGVNS. The DNA for the CDR3 is TGTGCCAGCAGCTTGGGTCAGGGATCAGATACGCAGTATTTT. It yields the protein CASSLGQGSDTQYF.

V is TRBV15 and J is TRBJ2-5; D possibly corresponds to TRBD1 (5 bases). The CDR3 is 15 amino acids. V was pared by 2 bases and J by 5 bases, with 15 bases between. Germline V gives CDR1 LNHNV, CDR2 YYDKDF (reference sequence). The CDR3 spells CATSRIRTPAETQYF. The CDR3 DNA is TGTGCCACCAGCAGAATACGGACACCGGCGGAGACCCAGTACTTC.

In its sample, this clonotype was seen many times. The V call is TRBV5-5, the J call TRBJ1-4, with D possibly being TRBD1 (5 bases). The germline V and J ends were trimmed by 5 bases and 7 bases, with 15 bases remaining between them. In germline, CDR1 is SGHKS, CDR2 YYEKEE (reference sequence). This CDR3 is 14 amino acids long. The chain's CDR3 is CASRIGALSEKLFF. CDR3 nucleotide sequence: TGTGCCAGCAGGATAGGGGCGCTGAGTGAAAAACTGTTTTTT.

The V and J genes are TRBV20-1 and TRBJ1-2; 8 nucleotides line up with TRBD1. Germline CDR1 and CDR2: DFQATT and SNEGSKA (reference sequence). This CDR3 is 15 amino acids long. J lost 8 bases, V lost 7 bases, and 18 bases had no gene match. The CDR3 region is CSGLEPTTGAEGYTF. For the CDR3, the DNA is TGCAGTGGGCTCGAACCCACGACAGGGGCAGAGGGCTACACCTTC.

The chain joins TRBV5-1 to TRBJ2-7, with D possibly matching TRBD2 (7 bases). This CDR3 spans 13 amino acids. The ends were cut back, 4 bases at V and 6 bases at J, with 14 bases in the middle. Germline V gene sequence: CDR1 SGHRS, CDR2 YFSETQ. CDR3 in amino acids: CASSLGGGFEQYF. CDR3 DNA: TGCGCCAGCAGCCTAGGGGGGGGGTTCGAGCAGTACTTC.

V is TRBV19 and J is TRBJ1-5; D gene unclear. Germline CDR1 reads LNHDA; CDR2 reads SQIVND (reference sequence). This CDR3 spans 12 amino acids. V dropped 8 bases and J dropped 6 bases, with 11 bases sitting between them. The CDR3 DNA follows: TGTGCCAGTTGGGAGATAGGTCAGCCCCAGCATTTT. Translation: CASWEIGQPQHF.